These T cell receptor beta chains were read from a single sample in a study of T cells after posttransplantation cyclophosphamide. This table comes from immunoSEQ multiplex PCR, and its TCRdb copy is limited to in-frame clones, with some not included. Of over 8,500 clones listed, around 80% are singletons. Material: PBMCs, obtained after allogeneic stem cell transplant with posttransplant cyclophosphamide. These receptors originate from a female patient aged 50-60 years who received an allogeneic stem cell transplant from a related donor, was CMV-positive, and had no GVHD. Some of these T cells may belong to the graft donor. Both conserved end residues are part of each CDR3. Fields, in order: J gene, D gene, clone size, V gene, CDR3 DNA, CDR3 protein. D genes are given only for firm matches. Size tells how often a clone was seen (once, few, many) or the class of an expanded clone, and some rows leave it out.

TRBJ2-5 | TRBD2 | - | TRBV19 | TGTGCCAGTAGTTGGCGGGAGGGAGAGACCCAGTACTTC | CASSWREGETQYF
TRBJ1-3 | - | - | TRBV21-1 | TGTGCCAGCAGCACACAGGGGTGGGGAAACACCATATATTTT | CASSTQGWGNTIYF
TRBJ1-6 | - | - | TRBV19 | TGTGCCTGTTCGGGGACTAGGGATTCACCCCTCCACTTT | CACSGTRDSPLHF
TRBJ2-3 | TRBD2 | - | TRBV4-2 | TGTGCCAGCAGCCAAGTCCGGACTAGCGGGGGGGCCGTTCCGCAGTATTTT | CASSQVRTSGGAVPQYF
TRBJ2-1 | - | few | TRBV4-1 | TGCGCCAGCAGCCAAGCCGAGGGGAAGGGGGTCTTC | CASSQAEGKGVF
TRBJ2-7 | TRBD2 | - | TRBV6-5 | TGTGCCACCCTCGGGGGGTCTGGGTACTACGAGCAGTACTTC | CATLGGSGYYEQYF
TRBJ2-7 | TRBD1 | - | TRBV7-9 | TGTGCCAGCAGCTTGGACAGGGACGAGCAGTACTTC | CASSLDRDEQYF
TRBJ1-2 | - | - | TRBV9 | TGTGCCAGCAGCGTCCCCCGAGCGGGCGCGGACTATGGCTACACCTTC | CASSVPRAGADYGYTF
TRBJ2-5 | - | once | TRBV5-5 | TGTGCCAGCAGCTTAATTCTAGCCGATGAGACCCAGTACTTC | CASSLILADETQYF
TRBJ1-1 | TRBD1 | once | TRBV5-1 | TGCGCCAGCAGCTTGGATCACAGGGGGCCCACTGAAGCTTTCTTT | CASSLDHRGPTEAFF
TRBJ1-6 | - | - | TRBV30 | TGTGCCTGGGGGCAGGGTAATTCACCCCTCCACTTT | CAWGQGNSPLHF
TRBJ2-7 | TRBD2 | few | TRBV5-6 | TGTGCCAGCAGCTTGTATAGCGGGGGGCCCTACGAGCAGTACTTC | CASSLYSGGPYEQYF
TRBJ1-4 | - | few | TRBV5-5 | TGTGCCAGCGGTGGAGGGCCTAATGAAAAACTGTTTTTT | CASGGGPNEKLFF
TRBJ1-6 | TRBD1 | - | TRBV4-1 | TGCGCCAGCAGCCAAGGGGACAGGCATACCACCCACTCCTATAATTCACCCCTCCACTTT | CASSQGDRHTTHSYNSPLHF
TRBJ1-1 | TRBD1 | - | TRBV28 | TGTGCCAGCAGATATGGGGTGGCAGGGGGCGCAGAAAGTGAAGCTTTCTTT | CASRYGVAGGAESEAFF
TRBJ1-1 | TRBD1 | - | TRBV28 | TGTGCCAGCAGAATCTGGACAGGCGGGGCGAGCATGAACACTGAAGCTTTCTTT | CASRIWTGGASMNTEAFF
TRBJ2-1 | TRBD2 | few | TRBV7-2 | TGTGCCAGCAGCTTAGGGAGGACTAGCGGACGGAGTGAGCAGTTCTTC | CASSLGRTSGRSEQFF
TRBJ2-3 | - | - | TRBV5-1 | TGCGCCAGCAGCTTGGTAGCGGTCTTCACAGATACGCAGTATTTT | CASSLVAVFTDTQYF
TRBJ1-2 | TRBD1 | - | TRBV4-1 | TGCGCCAGCAGCCAAGATCATACAGGGGGCGGGTATGGCTACACCTTC | CASSQDHTGGGYGYTF
TRBJ1-4 | TRBD1 | - | TRBV7-9 | TGTGCCAGCAGCTCTGGACAGGTTAATGAAAAACTGTTTTTT | CASSSGQVNEKLFF
TRBJ1-5 | - | - | TRBV4-3 | TGCGCCAGCAGCCAAGGAGTTTATAGCAATCAGCCCCAGCATTTT | CASSQGVYSNQPQHF
TRBJ2-3 | - | - | TRBV4-3 | TGCGCCAGCAGCCACCTCTTTCGGCGGGTTGTATCAGATACGCAGTATTTT | CASSHLFRRVVSDTQYF
TRBJ2-7 | TRBD1 | once | TRBV29-1 | TGCAGCGCCAAGAGGGGGACAGGGGCCTACGAGCAGTACTTC | CSAKRGTGAYEQYF
TRBJ2-7 | - | - | TRBV27 | TGTGCCAGCAGTCTGCAGACTGGAGAACACTACGAGCAGTACTTC | CASSLQTGEHYEQYF
TRBJ2-2 | TRBD2 | - | TRBV4-1 | TGCGCCAGCAGCCAAGATCCTAGCGGGCTAACCGGGGAGCTGTTTTTT | CASSQDPSGLTGELFF
TRBJ1-5 | TRBD1 | - | TRBV19 | TGTGCCAGTGTCGACAGGGGGAACAATCAGCCCCAGCATTTT | CASVDRGNNQPQHF
TRBJ2-2 | TRBD2 | - | TRBV7-9 | TGTGCCAGCAGCTTAGCGGGGACTAGTGGGACCGGGGAGCTGTTTTTT | CASSLAGTSGTGELFF
TRBJ2-5 | TRBD2 | - | TRBV5-1 | TGCGCCAGCAAGGCGGGAAGGGGAGGGGAGACCCAGTACTTC | CASKAGRGGETQYF
TRBJ2-7 | - | - | TRBV15 | TGTGCCACCAGCAGAGAGGGGGGACAGCCCTACGAGCAGTACTTC | CATSREGGQPYEQYF
TRBJ2-1 | TRBD1 | - | TRBV2 | TGTGCCAGCAGTGAACCCAGACAGGGGTTCAATGAGCAGTTCTTC | CASSEPRQGFNEQFF
TRBJ1-2 | - | - | TRBV19 | TGTGCCAGTAGTCATCTAACAGGGAAGTATGCTGGCTACACCTTC | CASSHLTGKYAGYTF
TRBJ2-1 | TRBD2 | - | TRBV7-8 | TGTGCCAGCAGCGAAGAGGCTAGCGGTTACAATGAGCAGTTCTTC | CASSEEASGYNEQFF
TRBJ1-1 | - | - | TRBV23-1 | TGCGCCAGCAGTCCAACCGAGGGGGAGCGGATGGCCACTGAAGCTTTCTTT | CASSPTEGERMATEAFF
TRBJ2-7 | - | - | TRBV7-2 | TGTGCCAGCAGCCGGGACATCTACGAGCAGTACTTC | CASSRDIYEQYF
TRBJ2-3 | - | - | TRBV19 | TGTGCCAGTAGTACCCCGCATCGCGGCCGCTCCGATACGCAGTATTTT | CASSTPHRGRSDTQYF
TRBJ2-5 | - | - | TRBV5-1 | TGCGCCAGCAGAAGCCGCGGCCGTTTAGCAGGGTGGGCAGAGACCCAGTACTTC | CASRSRGRLAGWAETQYF
TRBJ2-7 | TRBD1 | - | TRBV28 | TGTGCCAGCAGTCCTCCCCTTGACAGGGGCTACGAGCAGTACTTC | CASSPPLDRGYEQYF
TRBJ2-5 | TRBD1 | - | TRBV5-4 | TGTGCCAGCAGCTTGGCCTCACAGGGGCTAGAAACCCAGTACTTC | CASSLASQGLETQYF
TRBJ1-1 | - | once | TRBV30 | TGTGCCTGGGGCCGACAGGTAGACACTGAAGCTTTCTTT | CAWGRQVDTEAFF
TRBJ2-7 | TRBD2 | once | TRBV7-2 | TGTGCCAGCAGCATGAGCGGGGGAGTCGCCTACGAGCAGTACTTC | CASSMSGGVAYEQYF
TRBJ2-5 | TRBD2 | - | TRBV7-8 | TGTGCCAGCAGCTTTACCATGGGACTAGCGGGGGAGGCCCAGTACTTC | CASSFTMGLAGEAQYF
TRBJ1-5 | - | - | TRBV5-1 | TGCGCCAGCAGCTTCGAGGGAAGTCAGCCCCAGCATTTT | CASSFEGSQPQHF
TRBJ1-2 | TRBD1 | - | TRBV6-1 | TGTGCCAGCAGTGAAGTAGGGACAGGGGGCACCAATGGCTACACCTTC | CASSEVGTGGTNGYTF
TRBJ2-3 | TRBD2 | - | TRBV10-2 | TGCGCCAGCAGACTAGCGGGGGCGGCAGATACGCAGTATTTT | CASRLAGAADTQYF
TRBJ1-5 | TRBD1 | few | TRBV6-5 | TGTGCCCTCGGGACAGGCGATAGCAATCAGCCCCAGCATTTT | CALGTGDSNQPQHF
TRBJ1-1 | - | - | TRBV15 | TGTGCCACCAGCAGAGATGGTGCAGGGGCTTCTGAAGCTTTCTTT | CATSRDGAGASEAFF
TRBJ2-1 | TRBD1 | - | TRBV9 | TGTGCCAGCAGCGTAGGCCAGGGGGAATACAATGAGCAGTTCTTC | CASSVGQGEYNEQFF
TRBJ2-1 | - | - | TRBV6-5 | TGTGCCAGCAGCCCTAGAGTGGACAATGAGCAGTTCTTC | CASSPRVDNEQFF
TRBJ1-1 | - | - | TRBV5-1 | TGCGCCAGCAGCTTGGGGTCCTTAAATAGAAACACTGAAGCTTTCTTT | CASSLGSLNRNTEAFF
TRBJ2-2 | - | - | TRBV4-2 | TGTGCCAGCAGCCAATCGTCCACCGGGGAGCTGTTTTTT | CASSQSSTGELFF
TRBJ2-5 | - | - | TRBV27 | TGTGCCAGCAGTTTACGGCGGGGATTCCAAGAGACCCAGTACTTC | CASSLRRGFQETQYF
TRBJ2-3 | TRBD1 | - | TRBV4-2 | TGTGCCAGCAGCCAAGAGGGACAGGAGACAGATACGCAGTATTTT | CASSQEGQETDTQYF
TRBJ2-7 | - | - | TRBV27 | TGTGCCAGCAGACCGCGGGGTCCTGCCTACGAGCAGTACTTC | CASRPRGPAYEQYF